The 6 T cell receptor beta chains listed next were all sequenced from one sample in a study of blood T cells in healthy people across ages. It was with a sample-barcoded 5' primer and a J-beta primer mix that a second PCR of about 6 to 12 cycles was run. TCRdb re-derived calls from the 5' RACE reads in MiXCR, one entry per CDR3 protein. The sample shows 980,000 or so distinct CDR3 sequences, roughly 52% of them seen only once. Sequencing was done on a sample of blood. All receptors come from a man aged 30-40 years in good health.

This chain uses TRBV27 with TRBJ1-1, with 7 bases aligning to TRBD1. The CDR3 spans 14 residues. Germline-derived CDR1 and CDR2 are MNHEY and SMNVEV (reference sequence). The J segment lost 6 bases and the V segment lost 5 bases, leaving 9 bases of the junction unmatched. CDR3 region: CASSTMTGIAEAFF. In DNA, the CDR3 is TGTGCCAGCAGTACTATGACAGGGATCGCTGAAGCTTTCTTT.

J is TRBJ2-3 and V is TRBV15, with unresolved D. In germline, CDR1 is LNHNV, CDR2 YYDKDF (reference sequence). V was pared by 5 bases and J by 0 bases, with 9 bases between. The CDR3 spans 14 residues. The CDR3 sequence: CATSVGSSTDTQYF. Written as DNA, the CDR3 is TGTGCCACCAGCGTCGGGTCAAGCACAGATACGCAGTATTTT.

The chain combines TRBV3-1 with TRBJ2-4; D is unclear. The better agreement between TRBJ2-7 and the DNA end casts doubt on the J call. Germline V lookup: CDR1 LGHDT, CDR2 YNNKEL (reference sequence). This CDR3 comprises 15 residues. Here the CDR3 reads CASSRSTTTEYEQYF. The CDR3 nucleotides read TGTGCCAGCAGCCGCTCAACTACTACAGAGTACGAGCAGTACTTC.

This clonotype came up a few times. CDR3 nucleotides: TGTGCCATCAGTCCCGGGACAGGGTTTGGCTACACCTTC. Its translation is CAISPGTGFGYTF. The chain joins TRBV10-3 to TRBJ1-2, with 9 positions matching TRBD1. After removal of 5 bases from V and 7 bases from J, the junction contained 5 bases not matched to a gene. This CDR3 region has 13 residues. The germline V gene encodes CDR1 ENHRY and CDR2 SYGVKD.

This clonotype was seen a few times. This sequence joins TRBV2 and TRBJ2-3; D perhaps matches TRBD1 (5 bases). V lost 7 bases, J lost 1 base, and 12 bases lay in between. CDR1 and CDR2 from the germline V gene are SNHLY and FYNNEI. This CDR3 contains 14 residues. CDR3 in amino acids: CASISGRGTDTQYF. In DNA, the CDR3 is TGTGCCAGCATTAGTGGCAGGGGCACAGATACGCAGTATTTT.

The V call is TRBV6-1, the J call TRBJ1-2; the match to TRBD1 covers 8 bases. V trimming: 6 bases; J trimming: 6 bases; junction bases outside the gene matches: 3. The CDR3 extends over 12 amino acids. The germline gives CDR1 MNHNS, CDR2 SASEGT. CDR3 DNA: TGTGCCAGCAGGCAGGGGGCAGATGGCTACACCTTC. This codes for CASRQGADGYTF.